This T cell receptor (beta chain) is drawn from a study of Graves' ophthalmopathy and Graves' hyperthyroidism. This clonotype was recorded only once. The germline gene is not matched at one end of the junction; a read error may be the cause. The CDR3 is 14 residues long. Germline values: CDR1 KGHDR, CDR2 SFDVKD. RNA transcripts served as template for amplifying TCR beta CDR3 sequences. In the first round, RT-PCR was carried out with HTBI primers, and a multiplex PCR formed the second round. TCRdb reanalysed the multiplex PCR reads using MiXCR and keeps one entry per CDR3 protein. The table records over a million distinct CDR3 sequences, roughly 35% of them present only once.

The genes are TRBV24-1 and TRBJ1-5; a weak D match, TRBD1 (5 bases). The sequenced material came from peripheral blood or thyroid tissue (not recorded which). The clonotype was recovered from an adult man with Graves' hyperthyroidism. The chain's CDR3 is CASSSAGANQPQHF. For the CDR3, the DNA is TGTGCCAGCAGTTCGGCCGGGGCCAATCAGCCCCAGCATTTT.